Listed below are T cell receptor beta chains from one sample, sequenced in a study of blood T cell repertoires in COVID-19. The table came from immunoSEQ multiplex PCR; TCRdb's copy has only in-frame clones and leaves some out. The repertoire holds about 210,000 clones, with 81% as singletons. Sequencing was carried out using PBMCs or T cells enriched from blood (not recorded which). These receptors all come from a woman aged 45-65 years with acute COVID-19. CDR3s include the opening cysteine and the closing phenylalanine or tryptophan. A D gene is named only where the DNA matches it firmly. Only part of the rows carry a size: once, few, many, or a class if the clone is expanded.

j_call v_call cdr3_length d_call clone_size cdr3_aa cdr3_nt
TRBJ1-4 TRBV28 15 TRBD1 NA CASSLSGTGTNRLFF TGTGCCAGCAGTTTATCAGGGACAGGCACTAACCGTCTGTTTTTT
TRBJ2-1 TRBV19 16 TRBD2 NA CASSPSGRAVVGEQFF TGTGCCAGTAGCCCGAGCGGGAGGGCCGTTGTGGGTGAGCAGTTCTTC
TRBJ2-3 TRBV25-1 15 NA NA CASSEFGDGTDTQYF TGTGCCAGCAGTGAATTTGGAGACGGCACAGATACGCAGTATTTT
TRBJ2-1 TRBV5-4 14 TRBD2 NA CASTPAGGGNEQFF TGTGCCAGCACACCAGCGGGGGGTGGCAATGAGCAGTTCTTC
TRBJ2-1 TRBV2 11 NA NA CASTDYNEQFF TGTGCCAGCACAGACTACAATGAGCAGTTCTTC
TRBJ1-4 TRBV7-8 19 TRBD1 NA CASSLIRTGGREANEKLFF TGTGCCAGCAGCTTAATCAGGACAGGGGGCAGAGAGGCTAATGAAAAACTGTTTTTT
TRBJ1-2 TRBV30 11 NA NA CACRGGYGYTF TGTGCCTGCCGCGGGGGCTATGGCTACACCTTC
TRBJ1-5 TRBV5-8 15 NA NA CASSVDRASNQPQHF TGTGCCAGCAGCGTTGACAGAGCTAGCAATCAGCCCCAGCATTTT
TRBJ2-3 TRBV6-2/TRBV6-3 17 TRBD2 NA CASSFLLAGGRSDTQYF TGTGCCAGCAGTTTTTTGCTAGCGGGGGGGCGATCAGATACGCAGTATTTT
TRBJ2-1 TRBV2 15 NA NA CASRERFGSYNEQFF TGTGCCAGCAGGGAGCGATTCGGGTCCTACAATGAGCAGTTCTTC
TRBJ1-2 TRBV18 14 NA once CASSPQADSYGYTF TGTGCCAGCTCACCACAGGCGGATTCCTATGGCTACACCTTC
TRBJ2-7 TRBV2 12 NA few CASTGQRYEQYF TGTGCCAGCACGGGACAACGTTACGAGCAGTACTTC
TRBJ1-3 TRBV9 14 NA NA CASSVSGPGNTIYF TGTGCCAGCAGCGTAAGTGGGCCAGGAAACACCATATATTTT
TRBJ2-5 TRBV30 13 TRBD1 NA CALTETGGETQYF TGTGCCCTCACCGAAACAGGGGGAGAGACCCAGTACTTC
TRBJ2-3 TRBV30 13 TRBD2 NA CAWEPQGGRHGYF TGTGCCTGGGAGCCTCAGGGAGGGCGACACGGGTATTTT